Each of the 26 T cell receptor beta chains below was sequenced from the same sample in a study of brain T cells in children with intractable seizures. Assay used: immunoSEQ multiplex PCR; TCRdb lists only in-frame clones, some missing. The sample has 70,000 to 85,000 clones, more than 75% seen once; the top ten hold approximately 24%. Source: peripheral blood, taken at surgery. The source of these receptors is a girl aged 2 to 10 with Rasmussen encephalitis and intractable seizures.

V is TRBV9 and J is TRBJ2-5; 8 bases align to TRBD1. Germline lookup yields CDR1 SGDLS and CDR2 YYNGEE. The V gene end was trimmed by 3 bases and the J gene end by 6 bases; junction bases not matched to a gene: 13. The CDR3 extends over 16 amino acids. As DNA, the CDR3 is TGTGCCAGCAGCGCCCAGCTTTCAGGGGGCGTGAAGACCCAGTACTTC. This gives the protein CASSAQLSGGVKTQYF.

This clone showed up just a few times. The CDR3 region is CASTPGRGGRYNEQFF. The CDR3 region has the DNA TGTGCCAGCACCCCCGGTCGCGGGGGCCGCTACAATGAGCAGTTCTTC. The rearrangement uses TRBV7-9 and TRBJ2-1, with TRBD2 as a possible D gene (7 bases). The CDR3 runs 16 residues. Germline V CDR1 and CDR2: SEHNR, FQNEAQ (reference sequence). Trimming shortened V by 7 bases and J by 3 bases, and 19 bases separated the two germline ends.

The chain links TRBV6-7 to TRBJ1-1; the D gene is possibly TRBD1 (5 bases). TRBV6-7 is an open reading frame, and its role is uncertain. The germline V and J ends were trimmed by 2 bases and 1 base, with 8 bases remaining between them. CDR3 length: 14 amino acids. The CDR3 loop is CASSYDSRNTEAFF. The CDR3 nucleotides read TGTGCCAGCAGTTACGACAGTCGGAACACTGAAGCTTTCTTT.

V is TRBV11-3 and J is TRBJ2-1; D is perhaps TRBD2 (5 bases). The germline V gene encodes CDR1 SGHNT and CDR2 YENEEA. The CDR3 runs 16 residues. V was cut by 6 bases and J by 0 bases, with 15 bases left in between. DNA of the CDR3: TGTGCCAGCAGTTCGATATTTGAGGGCTCCTACAATGAGCAGTTCTTC. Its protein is CASSSIFEGSYNEQFF.

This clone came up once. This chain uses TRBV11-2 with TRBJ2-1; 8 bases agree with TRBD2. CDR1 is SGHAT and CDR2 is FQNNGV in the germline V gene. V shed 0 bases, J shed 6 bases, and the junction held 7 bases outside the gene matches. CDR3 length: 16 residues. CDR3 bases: TGTGCCAGCAGCTTAGATTCTAGCGGGTCTTTCAATGAGCAGTTCTTC. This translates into CASSLDSSGSFNEQFF. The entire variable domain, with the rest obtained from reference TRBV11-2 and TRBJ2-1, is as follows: EAGVAQSPRYKIIEKRQSVAFWCNPISGHATLYWYQQILGQGPKLLIQFQNNGVVDDSQLPKDRFSAERLKGVDSTLKIQPAKLEDSAVYLCASSLDSSGSFNEQFFGPGTRLTVL.

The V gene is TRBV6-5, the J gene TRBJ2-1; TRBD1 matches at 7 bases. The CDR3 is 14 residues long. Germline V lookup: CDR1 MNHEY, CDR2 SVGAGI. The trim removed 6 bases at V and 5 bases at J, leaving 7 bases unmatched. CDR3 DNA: TGTGCCAGCAGCCCCAGGGGGATCCACAATGAGCAGTTCTTC. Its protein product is CASSPRGIHNEQFF.

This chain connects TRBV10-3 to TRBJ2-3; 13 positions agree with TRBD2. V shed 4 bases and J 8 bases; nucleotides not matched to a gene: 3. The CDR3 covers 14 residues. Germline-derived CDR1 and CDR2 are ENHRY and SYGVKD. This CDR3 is CAISGTSGGGTQYF. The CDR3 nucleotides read TGTGCCATCAGTGGTACTAGCGGGGGGGGTACGCAGTATTTT.

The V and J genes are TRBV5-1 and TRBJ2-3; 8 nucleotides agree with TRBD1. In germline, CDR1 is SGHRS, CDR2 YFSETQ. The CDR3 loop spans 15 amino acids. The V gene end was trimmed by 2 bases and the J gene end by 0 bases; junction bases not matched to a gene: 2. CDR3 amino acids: CASSLQGVSTDTQYF. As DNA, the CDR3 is TGCGCCAGCAGCTTACAGGGGGTTAGCACAGATACGCAGTATTTT.

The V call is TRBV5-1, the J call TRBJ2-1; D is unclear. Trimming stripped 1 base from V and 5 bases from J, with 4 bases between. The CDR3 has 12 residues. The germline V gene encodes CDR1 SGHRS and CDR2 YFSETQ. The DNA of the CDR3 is TGCGCCAGCAGCTTGATCGACAATGAGCAGTTCTTC. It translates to CASSLIDNEQFF.

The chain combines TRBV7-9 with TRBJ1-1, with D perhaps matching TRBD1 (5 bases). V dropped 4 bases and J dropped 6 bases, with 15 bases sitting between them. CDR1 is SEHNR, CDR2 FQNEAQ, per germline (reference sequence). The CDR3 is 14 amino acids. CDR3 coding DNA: TGTGCCAGCAGCTCCATCGGGGGGAGCGCTGAAGCTTTCTTT. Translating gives CASSSIGGSAEAFF.

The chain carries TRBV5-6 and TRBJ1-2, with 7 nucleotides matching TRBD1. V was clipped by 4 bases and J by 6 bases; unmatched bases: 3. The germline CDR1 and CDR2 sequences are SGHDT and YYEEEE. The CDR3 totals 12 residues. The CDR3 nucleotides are TGTGCCAGCAGCCTAGGGACAGATGGCTACACCTTC. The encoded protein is CASSLGTDGYTF.

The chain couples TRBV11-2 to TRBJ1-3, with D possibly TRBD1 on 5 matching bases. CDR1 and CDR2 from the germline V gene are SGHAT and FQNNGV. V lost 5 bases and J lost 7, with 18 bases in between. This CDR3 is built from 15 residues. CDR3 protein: CASSDDHGGGNTIYF. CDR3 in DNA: TGTGCCAGCAGCGACGACCACGGGGGGGGGAACACCATATATTTT.

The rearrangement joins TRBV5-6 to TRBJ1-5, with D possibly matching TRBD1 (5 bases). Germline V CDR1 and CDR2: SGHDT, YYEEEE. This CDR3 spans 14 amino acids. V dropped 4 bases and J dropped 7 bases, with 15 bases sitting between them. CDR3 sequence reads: CASSLGADIQPQHF. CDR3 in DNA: TGTGCCAGCAGCCTTGGGGCAGACATCCAGCCCCAGCATTTT.

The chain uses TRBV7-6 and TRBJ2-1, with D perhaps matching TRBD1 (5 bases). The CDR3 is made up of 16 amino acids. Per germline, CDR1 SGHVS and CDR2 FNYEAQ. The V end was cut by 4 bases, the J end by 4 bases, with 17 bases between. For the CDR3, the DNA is TGTGCCAGCAGCTCCTCAGGACATCGACATTACAATGAGCAGTTCTTC. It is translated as CASSSSGHRHYNEQFF.

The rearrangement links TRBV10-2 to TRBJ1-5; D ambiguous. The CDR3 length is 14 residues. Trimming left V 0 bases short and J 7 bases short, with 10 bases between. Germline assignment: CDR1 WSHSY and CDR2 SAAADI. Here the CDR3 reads CASSESGRHQPQHF. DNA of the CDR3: TGCGCCAGCAGTGAGTCGGGTAGGCACCAGCCCCAGCATTTT.

CDR3: CASSPRGTARNTIYF. The CDR3 DNA reads as TGTGCCAGCTCACCCCGCGGGACCGCGAGAAACACCATATATTTT. J is TRBJ1-3 and V is TRBV18, with a possible D match to TRBD1 (5 bases). The CDR3 loop spans 15 amino acids. V was shortened by 3 bases and J by 5 bases, with 14 bases between the two germline ends. CDR1 and CDR2 from the germline V gene are KGHSH and LQKENI. The full variable domain, with the rest looked up from reference TRBV18 and TRBJ1-3, is NAGVMQNPRHLVRRRGQEARLRCSPMKGHSHVYWYRQLPEEGLKFMVYLQKENIIDESGMPKERFSAEFPKEGPSILRIQQVVRGDSAAYFCASSPRGTARNTIYFGEGSWLTVV.

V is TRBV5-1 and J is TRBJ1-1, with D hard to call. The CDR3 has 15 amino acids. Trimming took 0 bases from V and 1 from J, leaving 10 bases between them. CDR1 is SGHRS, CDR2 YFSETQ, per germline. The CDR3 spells CASSLAKVPNTEAFF. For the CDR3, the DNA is TGCGCCAGCAGCTTGGCCAAGGTGCCGAACACTGAAGCTTTCTTT.

The CDR3 region has the DNA TGTGCCAGCAGCTTGGGGCAGGGTACGAGTCAGCCCCAGCATTTT. Encoded protein: CASSLGQGTSQPQHF. The V gene is TRBV5-6, the J gene TRBJ1-5; TRBD1 might be the D (5 bases). Germline V gene lookup returns CDR1 SGHDT and CDR2 YYEEEE. The CDR3 has 15 residues. Trimming shortened V by 0 bases and J by 6 bases, and 13 bases separated the two germline ends.

The CDR3 DNA reads TGTGCCAGCAGTTACTTAGGCGGAGGGGGGGAGACCCAGTACTTC. Its translation is CASSYLGGGGETQYF. The gene calls are TRBV6-5 and TRBJ2-5; the D gene could be TRBD1 or TRBD2 (6 bases each). Germline V gene sequence: CDR1 MNHEY, CDR2 SVGAGI. Trimming took 1 base from V and 5 from J, leaving 14 bases between them. The length of the CDR3 is 15 residues.

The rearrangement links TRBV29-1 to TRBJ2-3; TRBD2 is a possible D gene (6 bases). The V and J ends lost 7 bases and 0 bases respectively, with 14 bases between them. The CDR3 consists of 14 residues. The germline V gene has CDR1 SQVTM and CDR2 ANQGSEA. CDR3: CSADRDSSTDTQYF. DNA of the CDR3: TGCAGCGCCGACCGGGACTCTAGCACAGATACGCAGTATTTT.

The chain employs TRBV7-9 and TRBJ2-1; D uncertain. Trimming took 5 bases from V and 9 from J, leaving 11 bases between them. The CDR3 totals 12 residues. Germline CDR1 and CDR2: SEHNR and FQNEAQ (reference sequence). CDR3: CASSRPNREQFF. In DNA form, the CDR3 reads TGTGCCAGCAGCCGACCTAATCGTGAGCAGTTCTTC.

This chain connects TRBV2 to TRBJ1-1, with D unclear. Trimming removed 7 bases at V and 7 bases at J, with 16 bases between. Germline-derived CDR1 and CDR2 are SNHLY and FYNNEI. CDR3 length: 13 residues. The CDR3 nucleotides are TGTGCCAGCACCCTGGGAGGGTATATTGAAGCTTTCTTT. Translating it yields CASTLGGYIEAFF. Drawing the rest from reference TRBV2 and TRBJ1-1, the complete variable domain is EPEVTQTPSHQVTQMGQEVILRCVPISNHLYFYWYRQILGQKVEFLVSFYNNEISEKSEIFDDQFSVERPDGSNFTLKIRSTKLEDSAMYFCASTLGGYIEAFFGQGTRLTVV.

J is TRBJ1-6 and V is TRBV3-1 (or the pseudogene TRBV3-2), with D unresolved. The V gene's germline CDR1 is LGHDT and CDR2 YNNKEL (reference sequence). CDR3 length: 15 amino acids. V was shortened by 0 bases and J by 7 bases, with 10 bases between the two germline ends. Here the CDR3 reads CASSQDEQWNSPLHF. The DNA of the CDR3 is TGTGCCAGCAGCCAAGATGAACAGTGGAATTCACCCCTCCACTTT.

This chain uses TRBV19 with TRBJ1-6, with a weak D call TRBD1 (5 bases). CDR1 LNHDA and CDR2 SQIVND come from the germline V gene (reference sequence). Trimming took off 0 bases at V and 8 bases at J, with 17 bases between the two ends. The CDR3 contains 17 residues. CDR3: CASSIDLFGTWDSPLHF. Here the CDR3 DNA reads TGTGCCAGTAGTATAGATCTATTTGGGACGTGGGATTCACCCCTCCACTTT.

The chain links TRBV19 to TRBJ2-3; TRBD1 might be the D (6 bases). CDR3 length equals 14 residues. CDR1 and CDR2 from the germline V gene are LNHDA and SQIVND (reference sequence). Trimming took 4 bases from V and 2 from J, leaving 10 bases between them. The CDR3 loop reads CASSTQGNTDTQYF. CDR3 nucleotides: TGTGCCAGTAGTACCCAGGGGAACACAGATACGCAGTATTTT.

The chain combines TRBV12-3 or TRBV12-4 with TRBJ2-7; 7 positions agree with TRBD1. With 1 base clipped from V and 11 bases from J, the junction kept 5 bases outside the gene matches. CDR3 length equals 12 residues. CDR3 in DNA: TGTGCCAGCAGTTTAGGACAGGGAGAAGAGTACTTC. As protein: CASSLGQGEEYF.